The 11 T cell receptor beta chains below all came from one sample that was sequenced in a study of CD8+CD57+ T cells in acquired aplastic anemia. CD8+CD57+ cell expansion had been shown by flow cytometry in patients chosen for sequencing. Researchers used genomic DNA as the template to profile TCR beta VDJ and CDR3. TCRdb redid the calling of the reads with MiXCR, one entry per CDR3 protein. The profile shows 260,000 or so distinct CDR3 sequences, 65% to 90% of them singletons. Sequenced material: sorted CD4+, CD8+, or CD8+CD57+ T cells (not recorded which) from PBMCs. The receptors come from a human donor with aplastic anemia.

V is TRBV25-1 and J is TRBJ1-2, with D tentatively TRBD1 (6 bases). The germline V and J ends were trimmed by 1 base and 5 bases, with 14 bases remaining between them. Germline V CDR1 and CDR2: MGHDK, SYGVNS. The length of the CDR3 is 15 residues. The CDR3 reads CASSEWDNYLYGYTF. The DNA for the CDR3 is TGTGCCAGCAGTGAATGGGACAACTACTTATATGGCTACACCTTC.

As concerns this clonotype: The junction and the germline gene differ at one end; a read error may be behind it. This sequence joins TRBV7-9 and TRBJ2-6; D might be TRBD2 (5 bases). CDR3 length equals 17 residues. Germline V gene data show CDR1 as SEHNR and CDR2 as FQNEAQ (reference sequence). This chain's CDR3 is CASTLGRGPDAQNVLTF. In DNA, the CDR3 is TGTGCCAGCACCTTAGGGAGAGGTCCCGATGCGCAGAACGTCCTGACTTTC. Complete variable domain (other parts from reference TRBV7-9 and TRBJ2-6): DTGVSQNPRHKITKRGQNVTFRCDPISEHNRLYWYRQTLGQGPEFLTYFQNEAQLEKSRLLSDRFSAERPKGSFSTLEIQRTEQGDSAMYLCASTLGRGPDAQNVLTFGAGSRLTVL.

To note about this clonotype: Likely a read error: the CDR3 ends without its conserved phenylalanine or tryptophan. The DNA is left out, because the CDR3 cannot be placed on it with certainty; the CDR3 is given as TCRdb lists it. The J gene is TRBJ2-1, the V gene TRBV19; the D call of TRBD1 is as the table states it, not checked on the DNA. Germline CDR1 is LNHDA and CDR2 is SQIVND (reference sequence). The length of the CDR3 is 16 amino acids, counting both ends. The CDR3 here is CASSMGGGTCNEQHFV.

A few counts support this clonotype. The chain combines TRBV7-6 with TRBJ2-5, with D perhaps given as TRBD1 or TRBD2 (6 bases each). The CDR3 is 15 residues long. Trimming cost V 0 bases and J 7 bases, with 15 bases left between them. Germline V gene sequence: CDR1 SGHVS, CDR2 FNYEAQ. CDR3 region: CASSLARGTKTTQYF. DNA for the CDR3: TGTGCCAGCAGCTTAGCCCGCGGGACAAAAACGACCCAGTACTTC.

The rearrangement joins TRBV7-6 to TRBJ2-4; D may match TRBD1 or TRBD2 (6 bases each). The CDR3 spans 12 residues. The V end was cut by 5 bases, the J end by 8 bases, with 10 bases between. Germline-derived CDR1 and CDR2 are SGHVS and FNYEAQ. CDR3 protein: CASSGGGHIQYF. The DNA for the CDR3 is TGTGCCAGCAGCGGAGGGGGGCACATTCAGTACTTC.

Comments on this clonotype: This likely comes from a read error, as the CDR3 has no conserved phenylalanine or tryptophan at its end. This chain links TRBV7-2 with TRBJ2-1; a possible D gene is TRBD2 (6 bases). This CDR3 has 13 residues. The germline V gene has CDR1 SGHTA and CDR2 FQGNSA. The V end lost 6 bases, the J end lost 8 bases, and 14 bases lay between the germline ends. In DNA, the CDR3 is TGTGCCAGCAGTGATGGCGGGACTTATGAGCAGTTCCAG. Translation: CASSDGGTYEQFQ.

V is TRBV5-1 and J is TRBJ2-5; TRBD1 or TRBD2 may be the D gene (7 bases each). The CDR3 length is 14 residues. Germline V gives CDR1 SGHRS, CDR2 YFSETQ. V was shortened by 9 bases and J by 1 base, with 16 bases between the two germline ends. CDR3: CATTRGGSQETQYF. In nucleotides, the CDR3 is TGCGCCACCACCAGGGGGGGCAGCCAAGAGACCCAGTACTTC.

V and J are TRBV9 and TRBJ1-3; maybe TRBD1 (6 bases). The CDR3 is 12 residues long. Per the germline V gene, CDR1 is SGDLS and CDR2 is YYNGEE. V was trimmed by 7 bases and J by 16 bases, leaving 21 bases between them. DNA for the CDR3: TGTGCCAGCGGCTTAGCTGGGGACATCCTGTATTTT. Translated: CASGLAGDILYF.

V gene TRBV5-5 combines with J gene TRBJ1-1; D not resolved. V shed 0 bases and J shed 6 bases, with 6 bases lying between them. Germline CDR1 reads SGHKS; CDR2 reads YYEKEE (reference sequence). The CDR3 covers 12 residues. The CDR3 here is CASSLDGAEAFF. Here the CDR3 DNA reads TGTGCCAGCAGCTTGGACGGGGCTGAAGCTTTCTTT.

In regard to this clonotype: At one boundary the junction diverges from the germline segment, which might be a read error. The DNA for the CDR3 is TGTGCCAGCAGCTTTGAGAGAAGCGGGGGGAGCCATGAGTTT. It translates to CASSFERSGGSHEF. The V gene is TRBV7-9, the J gene TRBJ2-3; 9 nucleotides agree with TRBD2. The CDR3 runs 14 residues. Germline CDR1 reads SEHNR; CDR2 reads FQNEAQ (reference sequence).

This clonotype showed up just once. J is TRBJ1-6 and V is TRBV5-5, with D unresolved. V was cut by 3 bases and J by 7 bases, with 11 bases left in between. Germline V CDR1 and CDR2: SGHKS, YYEKEE (reference sequence). The CDR3 is made up of 14 amino acids. In DNA form, the CDR3 reads TGTGCCAGCAGCTCGGAACTAGGCAATTCACCCCTCCACTTT. It specifies CASSSELGNSPLHF.